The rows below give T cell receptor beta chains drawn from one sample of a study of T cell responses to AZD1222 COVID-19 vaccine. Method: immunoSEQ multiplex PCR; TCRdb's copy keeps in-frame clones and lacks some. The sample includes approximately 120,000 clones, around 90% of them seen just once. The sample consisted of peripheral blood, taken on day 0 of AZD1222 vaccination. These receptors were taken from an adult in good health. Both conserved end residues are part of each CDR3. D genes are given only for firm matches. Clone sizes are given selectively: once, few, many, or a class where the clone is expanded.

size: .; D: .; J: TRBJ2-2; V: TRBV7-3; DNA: TGTGCCAGCATTCCCGGTTGGGGGGTAGGCACCGGGGAGCTGTTTTTT; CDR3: CASIPGWGVGTGELFF
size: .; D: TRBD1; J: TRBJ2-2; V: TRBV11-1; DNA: TGTGCCAGCAGCTACCGACAGGGGAACACCGGGGAGCTGTTTTTT; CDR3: CASSYRQGNTGELFF
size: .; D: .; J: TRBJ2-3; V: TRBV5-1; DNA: TGCGCCAGCAGCCTTGGATGGTCATCTAGCACAGATACGCAGTATTTT; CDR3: CASSLGWSSSTDTQYF
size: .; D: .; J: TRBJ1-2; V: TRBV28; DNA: TGTGCCAGCAGTAGGGCAGGGTCTCAATTCTTGCGGGGCTACACCTTC; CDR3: CASSRAGSQFLRGYTF
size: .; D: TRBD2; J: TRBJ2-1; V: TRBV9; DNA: TGTGCCAGCAGCCTATACTCCGGGACTAGCGGGAGGGAGAGCTCCTACAATGAGCAGTTCTTC; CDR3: CASSLYSGTSGRESSYNEQFF
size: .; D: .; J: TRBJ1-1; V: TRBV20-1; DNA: TGCAGTGCTAGTAAGAACACTGAAGCTTTCTTT; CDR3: CSASKNTEAFF
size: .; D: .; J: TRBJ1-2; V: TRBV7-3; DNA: TGTGCCAGCAGCTCCTCTGGGGGGGAGAGCACTAACTATGGCTACACCTTC; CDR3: CASSSSGGESTNYGYTF
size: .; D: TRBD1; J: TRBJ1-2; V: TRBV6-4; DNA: TGTGCCAGCAGCCCAGAGGGACAGAACTATGGCTACACCTTC; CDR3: CASSPEGQNYGYTF
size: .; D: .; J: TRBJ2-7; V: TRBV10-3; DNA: TGTGCCACCGAACCCGGACAGACCTACGAGCAGTACTTC; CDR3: CATEPGQTYEQYF
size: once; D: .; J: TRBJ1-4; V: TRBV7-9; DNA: TGTGCCAGCAGCTTAGCGGTAACAGAAAAACTGTTTTTT; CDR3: CASSLAVTEKLFF
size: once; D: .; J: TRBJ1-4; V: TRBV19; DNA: TGTGCCAGTACCACCCAAACTACTAATGAAAAACTGTTTTTT; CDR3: CASTTQTTNEKLFF
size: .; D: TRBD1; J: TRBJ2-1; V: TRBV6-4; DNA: TGTGCCAGCAGTGACTCGACAGGGTATGAGCAGTTCTTC; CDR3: CASSDSTGYEQFF
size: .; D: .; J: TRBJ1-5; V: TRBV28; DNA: TGTGCCAGCATCCCGGGACAAGGCAATCAGCCCCAGCATTTT; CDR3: CASIPGQGNQPQHF